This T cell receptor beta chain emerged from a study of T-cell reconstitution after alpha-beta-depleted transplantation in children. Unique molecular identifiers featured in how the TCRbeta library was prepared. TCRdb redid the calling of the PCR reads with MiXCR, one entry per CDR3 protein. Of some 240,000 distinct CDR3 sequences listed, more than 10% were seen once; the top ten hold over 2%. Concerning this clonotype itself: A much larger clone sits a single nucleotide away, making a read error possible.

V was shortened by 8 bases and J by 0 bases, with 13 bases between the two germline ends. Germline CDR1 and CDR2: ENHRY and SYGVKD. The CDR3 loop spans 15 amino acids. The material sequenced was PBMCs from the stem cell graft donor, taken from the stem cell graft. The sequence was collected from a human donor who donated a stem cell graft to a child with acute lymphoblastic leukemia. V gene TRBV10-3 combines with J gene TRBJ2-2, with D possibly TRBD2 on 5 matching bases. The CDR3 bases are TGTGCCATCGGCCCCAGCGGAGCGAACACCGGGGAGCTGTTTTTT. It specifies CAIGPSGANTGELFF.